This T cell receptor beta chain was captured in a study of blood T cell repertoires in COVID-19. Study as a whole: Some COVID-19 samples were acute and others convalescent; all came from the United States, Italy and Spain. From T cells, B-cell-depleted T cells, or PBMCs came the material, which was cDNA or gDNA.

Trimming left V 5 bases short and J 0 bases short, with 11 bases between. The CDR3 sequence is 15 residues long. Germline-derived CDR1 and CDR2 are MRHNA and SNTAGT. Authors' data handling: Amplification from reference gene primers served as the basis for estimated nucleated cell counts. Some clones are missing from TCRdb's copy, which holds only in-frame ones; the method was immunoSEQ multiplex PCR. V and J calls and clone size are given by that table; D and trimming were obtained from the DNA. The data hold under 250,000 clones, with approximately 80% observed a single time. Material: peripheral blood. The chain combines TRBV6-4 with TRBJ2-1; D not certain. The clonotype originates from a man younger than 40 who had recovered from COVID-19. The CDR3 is CASSPHSGSYNEQFF. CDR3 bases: TGTGCCAGCAGTCCCCACTCCGGCTCCTACAATGAGCAGTTCTTC.